These T cell receptor beta chains were read from a single sample in a study of blood T cell repertoires in COVID-19. TCRdb's table, derived via immunoSEQ multiplex PCR, lists solely in-frame clones and lacks some. This sample has some 180,000 clones; more than 75% occur once, and the top ten carry approximately 5.5%. The sample consisted of peripheral blood. The receptor source for this set is a man aged 35 to 55 with active or convalescent COVID-19. Each CDR3 is given with its conserved first and last residue. Each record gives: V gene, J gene, clone size, D gene, CDR3 DNA, CDR3 protein. The D gene is left open where the match is weak. Some rows mark clone size as missing; the rest say once, few, many or name a class of expanded clone.

V gene: TRBV25-1; J gene: TRBJ2-2; clone size: NA; D gene: TRBD1; CDR3 DNA: TGTGCCAGCAGTGACATACAGGGGGCTGCCGGGGAGCTGTTTTTT; CDR3 protein: CASSDIQGAAGELFF
V gene: TRBV25-1; J gene: TRBJ1-2; clone size: NA; D gene: TRBD1; CDR3 DNA: TGTGCCAGCAGGGGGACAGCGAACTATGGCTACACCTTC; CDR3 protein: CASRGTANYGYTF
V gene: TRBV30; J gene: TRBJ1-6; clone size: NA; D gene: TRBD1; CDR3 DNA: TGTGCCTGGAGTCAAGGGACAGCATATAATTCACCCCTCCACTTT; CDR3 protein: CAWSQGTAYNSPLHF
V gene: TRBV11-2; J gene: TRBJ2-3; clone size: NA; D gene: TRBD2; CDR3 DNA: TGTGCCAGCAGTCCAGGTCTAGCGGGAGGCGAGGATACGCAGTATTTT; CDR3 protein: CASSPGLAGGEDTQYF
V gene: TRBV5-1; J gene: TRBJ2-1; clone size: NA; D gene: NA; CDR3 DNA: TGCGCCAGCAGCTTGCAGGGTAGTAACCTGGGGAATGAGCAGTTCTTC; CDR3 protein: CASSLQGSNLGNEQFF
V gene: TRBV7-9; J gene: TRBJ1-6; clone size: NA; D gene: TRBD1; CDR3 DNA: TGTGCCAGCAGCCCACCCGGAGTGGGACAGGGGTCACCCCTCCACTTT; CDR3 protein: CASSPPGVGQGSPLHF
V gene: TRBV7-9; J gene: TRBJ1-2; clone size: few; D gene: TRBD1; CDR3 DNA: TGTGCCAGCAGCCCTACAGGGGGGGAAGGTGGCTACACCTTC; CDR3 protein: CASSPTGGEGGYTF
V gene: TRBV6-6; J gene: TRBJ2-7; clone size: NA; D gene: NA; CDR3 DNA: TGTGCCAGCAGTTATTCGGACAGTGCCAGGGAGCAGTACTTC; CDR3 protein: CASSYSDSAREQYF
V gene: TRBV6-1; J gene: TRBJ2-3; clone size: NA; D gene: NA; CDR3 DNA: TGTGCCAGCAGTGACCAGGGCTACACAGATACGCAGTATTTT; CDR3 protein: CASSDQGYTDTQYF
V gene: TRBV15; J gene: TRBJ2-7; clone size: NA; D gene: NA; CDR3 DNA: TGTGCCACCACCTCGACAAACACCTACGAGCAGTACTTC; CDR3 protein: CATTSTNTYEQYF
V gene: TRBV12-5; J gene: TRBJ1-5; clone size: NA; D gene: TRBD1; CDR3 DNA: TGTGCTAGTGTTGGGGGGACAGCAGGTCAGCCCCAGCATTTT; CDR3 protein: CASVGGTAGQPQHF
V gene: TRBV28; J gene: TRBJ2-1; clone size: NA; D gene: NA; CDR3 DNA: TGTGCCAGCAGTGCCTCTTACAGGGTTCTATTTTACAATGAGCAGTTCTTC; CDR3 protein: CASSASYRVLFYNEQFF
V gene: TRBV9; J gene: TRBJ2-7; clone size: NA; D gene: NA; CDR3 DNA: TGTGCCAGCAGCGTAGGTCCGGGGAACGAGCAGTACTTC; CDR3 protein: CASSVGPGNEQYF
V gene: TRBV7-8; J gene: TRBJ2-3; clone size: NA; D gene: TRBD1; CDR3 DNA: TGTGCCAGCAGCTTGGGACAGGGGTCGGATACGCAGTATTTT; CDR3 protein: CASSLGQGSDTQYF
V gene: TRBV27; J gene: TRBJ2-1; clone size: NA; D gene: TRBD1; CDR3 DNA: TGTGCCAGCAAGGGACAGGGGATCCATGAGCAGTTCTTC; CDR3 protein: CASKGQGIHEQFF
V gene: TRBV5-1; J gene: TRBJ2-7; clone size: NA; D gene: TRBD2; CDR3 DNA: TGCGCCAGCAGCCCTGGACTAGCCCCTACGGAGCAGTACTTC; CDR3 protein: CASSPGLAPTEQYF
V gene: TRBV11-3; J gene: TRBJ2-7; clone size: NA; D gene: NA; CDR3 DNA: TGTGCCAGCAGCTTAGACCTCGACAGGTTAAGTGGTGCGTACGAGCAGTACTTC; CDR3 protein: CASSLDLDRLSGAYEQYF
V gene: TRBV5-1; J gene: TRBJ2-2; clone size: NA; D gene: TRBD2; CDR3 DNA: TGCGCCAGCAGCTTACTAGCGGGGGGCACCGGGGAGCTGTTTTTT; CDR3 protein: CASSLLAGGTGELFF
V gene: TRBV27; J gene: TRBJ1-6; clone size: NA; D gene: TRBD1; CDR3 DNA: TGTGCCAGCAGCCTGACAGGGGGGAATTCACCCCTCCACTTT; CDR3 protein: CASSLTGGNSPLHF
V gene: TRBV27; J gene: TRBJ1-4; clone size: NA; D gene: NA; CDR3 DNA: TGTGCCAGCAGTTTCCCTGGTCGGGAAAAACTGTTTTTT; CDR3 protein: CASSFPGREKLFF
V gene: TRBV23-1; J gene: TRBJ2-7; clone size: NA; D gene: TRBD1; CDR3 DNA: TGCGCCAGCAGTCAATCTTCCTTCGGGGACAGCAGCTCCTACGAGCAGTACTTC; CDR3 protein: CASSQSSFGDSSSYEQYF
V gene: TRBV18; J gene: TRBJ1-2; clone size: once; D gene: TRBD1; CDR3 DNA: TGTGCCAGCTCACCGATCCCGGAGGGGGCCCGTTTTAACTATGGCTACACCTTC; CDR3 protein: CASSPIPEGARFNYGYTF
V gene: TRBV11-2; J gene: TRBJ2-1; clone size: NA; D gene: NA; CDR3 DNA: TGTGCCAGCAGCATAAGCAGGACTGGAGCCAATGAGCAGTTCTTC; CDR3 protein: CASSISRTGANEQFF
V gene: TRBV19; J gene: TRBJ1-5; clone size: NA; D gene: NA; CDR3 DNA: TGTGCCAGTAGAAGTATAGGTGGAGGGATACGAGGCAATCAGCCCCAGCATTTT; CDR3 protein: CASRSIGGGIRGNQPQHF
V gene: TRBV6-2/TRBV6-3; J gene: TRBJ1-3; clone size: NA; D gene: NA; CDR3 DNA: TGTGCCAGCAGTTACTCGAGGCGCGGCAGGGGCTCTGGAAACACCATATATTTT; CDR3 protein: CASSYSRRGRGSGNTIYF
V gene: TRBV4-2; J gene: TRBJ1-2; clone size: NA; D gene: NA; CDR3 DNA: TGTGCGACCAGCAGCTCCTCTTTCTATGGCTACACCTTC; CDR3 protein: CATSSSSFYGYTF
V gene: TRBV27; J gene: TRBJ2-7; clone size: NA; D gene: TRBD1; CDR3 DNA: TGTGCCAGCAGTTCGCCAGGGGGCCCATACGAGCAGTACTTC; CDR3 protein: CASSSPGGPYEQYF
V gene: TRBV3-1/TRBV3-2; J gene: TRBJ1-6; clone size: NA; D gene: NA; CDR3 DNA: TGTGCCAGCAGCCAATATTTTAATTCACCCCTCCACTTT; CDR3 protein: CASSQYFNSPLHF
V gene: TRBV5-8; J gene: TRBJ1-5; clone size: NA; D gene: NA; CDR3 DNA: TGTGCCAGCAGCCCCTCACAGGGATTAAGCAATCAGCCCCAGCATTTT; CDR3 protein: CASSPSQGLSNQPQHF
V gene: TRBV7-9; J gene: TRBJ1-6; clone size: NA; D gene: NA; CDR3 DNA: TGTGCCAGCAGCTTAATATCAGGGGCATCCTATAATTCACCCCTCCACTTT; CDR3 protein: CASSLISGASYNSPLHF
V gene: TRBV12-3/TRBV12-4; J gene: TRBJ1-3; clone size: once; D gene: NA; CDR3 DNA: TGTGCCAGCAGTTTTATTGGAAACACCATATATTTT; CDR3 protein: CASSFIGNTIYF
V gene: TRBV2; J gene: TRBJ1-5; clone size: once; D gene: TRBD1; CDR3 DNA: TGTGCCAGCAGTCCAAGTCGGGACCTGGACAGGGGATATAGCAATCAGCCCCAGCATTTT; CDR3 protein: CASSPSRDLDRGYSNQPQHF
V gene: TRBV3-1/TRBV3-2; J gene: TRBJ2-7; clone size: NA; D gene: TRBD2; CDR3 DNA: TGTGCCAGCAGGGGTGTGACAGCGGGAGTCTACGAGCAGTACTTC; CDR3 protein: CASRGVTAGVYEQYF
V gene: TRBV2; J gene: TRBJ2-3; clone size: once; D gene: NA; CDR3 DNA: TGTGCCAGCAGACTCACCCCCTTGCGCAGTCGAGGGGATACGCAGTATTTT; CDR3 protein: CASRLTPLRSRGDTQYF
V gene: TRBV10-3; J gene: TRBJ1-1; clone size: NA; D gene: TRBD1; CDR3 DNA: TGTGCCATCAAGCCCCAGACAGGGACCCCGGCTGAAGCTTTCTTT; CDR3 protein: CAIKPQTGTPAEAFF
V gene: TRBV14; J gene: TRBJ1-4; clone size: NA; D gene: NA; CDR3 DNA: TGTGCCAGCAGCTCACGGCAGGGAAATGAAAAACTGTTTTTT; CDR3 protein: CASSSRQGNEKLFF
V gene: TRBV6-5; J gene: TRBJ2-7; clone size: NA; D gene: TRBD1; CDR3 DNA: TGTGCCAGCAGCTACCCCGGGACAGGGGACTACGAGCAGTACTTC; CDR3 protein: CASSYPGTGDYEQYF
V gene: TRBV12-3/TRBV12-4; J gene: TRBJ1-2; clone size: NA; D gene: NA; CDR3 DNA: TGTGCCAGCAGTTTCAGGCAGAACTATGGCTACACCTTC; CDR3 protein: CASSFRQNYGYTF
V gene: TRBV5-1; J gene: TRBJ1-4; clone size: NA; D gene: NA; CDR3 DNA: TGCGCCAGCAGAGTAACGAGTGCAACTAATGAAAAACTGTTTTTT; CDR3 protein: CASRVTSATNEKLFF
V gene: TRBV27; J gene: TRBJ1-6; clone size: NA; D gene: NA; CDR3 DNA: TGTGCCAGCAGTTTATCGGCGGGGGAAGTTGTCTATAATTCACCCCTCCACTTT; CDR3 protein: CASSLSAGEVVYNSPLHF